The 28 T cell receptor beta chains in this list originate from one sample, sequenced in a study of cytomegalovirus exposure and HLA in healthy donors. In the PCR, 60 Vbeta and 13 Jbeta primers were used. Profiled with immunoSEQ multiplex PCR; TCRdb holds only in-frame clones, not every one. The sample shows some 190,000 clones, 85% of them seen only once. What was sequenced was PBMCs. The receptors were gathered from a boy younger than 10 in good health and CMV-seronegative.

V and J are TRBV29-1 and TRBJ2-3; D is uncertain. Germline V lookup: CDR1 SQVTM, CDR2 ANQGSEA. V was clipped by 7 bases and J by 0 bases, with 8 bases between them. CDR3 length: 12 residues. Here the CDR3 reads CSARESTDTQYF. In DNA, the CDR3 is TGCAGCGCCCGCGAAAGCACAGATACGCAGTATTTT.

A note on this clone: At one boundary the junction diverges from the germline segment, which might be a read error. The chain has TRBV11-3 and TRBJ2-5; 15 bases fit TRBD2. Germline V gene lookup returns CDR1 SGHNT and CDR2 YENEEA. The CDR3 totals 17 residues. For the CDR3, the DNA is TGTGCCTCTATTAGGGGGACTAGCGGGAGGTTGGAAGAGGCCCAGTACTTC. This gives the protein CASIRGTSGRLEEAQYF.

V is TRBV10-1 and J is TRBJ2-3, with a tentative D call TRBD2 (6 bases). Per the germline V gene, CDR1 is WNHNN and CDR2 is SYGVQD (reference sequence). V was trimmed by 3 bases and J by 0 bases, leaving 10 bases between them. The length of the CDR3 is 15 residues. This CDR3 is CASSDRGTSTDTQYF. DNA for the CDR3: TGCGCCAGCAGTGATCGGGGGACTAGCACAGATACGCAGTATTTT.

The chain joins TRBV2 to TRBJ2-2, with TRBD1 as a possible D gene (6 bases). The length of the CDR3 is 14 residues. Germline V gene sequence: CDR1 SNHLY, CDR2 FYNNEI. V shed 4 bases and J shed 4 bases, with 10 bases lying between them. CDR3 in amino acids: CASSGTESTGELFF. CDR3 in DNA: TGTGCCAGCAGTGGGACAGAGAGCACCGGGGAGCTGTTTTTT.

This clone is a singleton in its sample. DNA of the CDR3: TGTGCCAGCAGTGAGATTGGGCAGGTTGGGCATAACTATGGCTACACCTTC. Translation: CASSEIGQVGHNYGYTF. This chain uses TRBV2 with TRBJ1-2; no clear D. The CDR3 consists of 17 residues. The ends were cut back, 3 bases at V and 1 base at J, with 18 bases in the middle. Germline CDR1 reads SNHLY; CDR2 reads FYNNEI.

V usage is TRBV7-2 and J usage is TRBJ2-6; D may be TRBD2 (6 bases). This CDR3 comprises 16 residues. The germline CDR1 and CDR2 sequences are SGHTA and FQGNSA. Between the trimmed V and J ends, which lost 4 bases and 2 bases, there was a span of 12 bases. The DNA for the CDR3 is TGTGCCAGCAGCTCGGAGGGAGAAACTGGGGCCAACGTCCTGACTTTC. Translation: CASSSEGETGANVLTF.

V usage is TRBV6-1 and J usage is TRBJ1-1, with 10 bases matching TRBD1. This CDR3 spans 15 amino acids. Unmatched junction bases numbered 14, after V lost 5 bases and J lost 11 bases. CDR1 is MNHNS and CDR2 is SASEGT in the germline V gene. The CDR3 sequence is CASSPSDRGRLGAFF. For the CDR3, the DNA is TGTGCCAGCAGTCCATCCGACAGGGGGCGACTCGGGGCTTTCTTT.

The V gene is TRBV19, the J gene TRBJ2-3; 9 bases line up with TRBD1. Germline CDR1 LNHDA, CDR2 SQIVND (reference sequence). V dropped 9 bases and J dropped 4; count of bases not matched to a gene: 20. The CDR3 contains 18 residues. The CDR3 sequence is CARRPGQGFKWGPDTQYF. The CDR3 DNA sequence: TGTGCCAGAAGACCGGGACAGGGTTTTAAGTGGGGCCCAGATACGCAGTATTTT.

The chain links TRBV7-6 to TRBJ1-2; 8 bases map to TRBD1. The germline gives CDR1 SGHVS, CDR2 FNYEAQ. The CDR3 is 14 amino acids. V was clipped by 5 bases and J by 4 bases; unmatched bases: 6. For the CDR3, the DNA is TGTGCCAGCAGCCCCGGGACAGGCTCCTATGGCTACACCTTC. It yields the protein CASSPGTGSYGYTF.

This sequence joins TRBV13 and TRBJ2-7, with 11 bases lining up with TRBD1. With V trimmed by 3 bases and J by 3 bases, 4 bases remained unmatched. Germline CDR1 reads PRHDT; CDR2 reads FYEKMQ (reference sequence). The CDR3 sequence is 15 residues long. For the CDR3, the DNA is TGTGCCAGCAGCTTCCCGGGACAGGGGGGCTACGAGCAGTACTTC. Its protein product is CASSFPGQGGYEQYF.

The genes are TRBV7-3 and TRBJ2-3; 9 bases are a match to TRBD2. Unmatched junction bases numbered 2, after V lost 2 bases and J lost 2 bases. This CDR3 is 15 amino acids long. CDR1 SGHTA and CDR2 FQGTGA come from the germline V gene. The CDR3 is CASSLAGGFTDTQYF. The CDR3 DNA reads TGTGCCAGCAGCTTAGCGGGAGGGTTCACAGATACGCAGTATTTT.

The chain uses TRBV28 and TRBJ1-1; 10 bases match TRBD1. CDR1 and CDR2 from the germline V gene are MDHEN and SYDVKM. The CDR3 consists of 16 residues. The ends lost 2 bases at V and 4 bases at J; junction bases unmatched: 7. The CDR3 DNA sequence: TGTGCCAGCAGTTTACTCGGGACAGGGGAGACCACTGAAGCTTTCTTT. Its protein product is CASSLLGTGETTEAFF.

The rearrangement joins TRBV4-1 to TRBJ2-1; the match to TRBD2 covers 7 bases. The CDR3 length is 13 residues. The V segment lost 2 bases and the J segment 10 bases; nucleotides outside the gene matches: 5. Germline V gives CDR1 MGHRA, CDR2 YSYEKL. CDR3 region: CASSQTAGVEQFF. Here the CDR3 DNA reads TGCGCCAGCAGCCAAACGGCGGGAGTAGAGCAGTTCTTC.

This clone appeared a few times. The chain is built from TRBV5-4 and TRBJ1-2; TRBD1 matches 10 bases. The V and J ends lost 4 bases and 6 bases, in that order; junction bases with no gene match: 9. Per the germline V gene, CDR1 is SGHNT and CDR2 is YYREEE (reference sequence). The CDR3 totals 15 residues. CDR3 nucleotides: TGTGCCAGCAGCCAAGATAGGGACAGGGGTGATGGCTACACCTTC. This translates into CASSQDRDRGDGYTF.

V and J are TRBV7-3 and TRBJ2-1, with a tentative D call TRBD2 (5 bases). Germline-derived CDR1 and CDR2 are SGHTA and FQGTGA. V lost 0 bases, J lost 0 bases, and 12 bases lay in between. This CDR3 contains 17 residues. This CDR3 is CASSLTGVGPSYNEQFF. The CDR3 DNA reads as TGTGCCAGCAGCTTAACCGGGGTCGGCCCCTCCTACAATGAGCAGTTCTTC.

This chain joins TRBV6-1 and TRBJ2-7, with D possibly matching TRBD1 (5 bases). The length of the CDR3 is 14 residues. V lost 7 bases and J lost 0, with 13 bases in between. CDR1 is MNHNS, CDR2 SASEGT, per germline. The DNA for the CDR3 is TGTGCCAGCACCCAAGGGGATTCCTCCTACGAGCAGTACTTC. Translation: CASTQGDSSYEQYF.

The chain combines TRBV10-3 with TRBJ1-1; 8 bases map to TRBD1. Germline V gene sequence: CDR1 ENHRY, CDR2 SYGVKD. With 7 bases clipped from V and 4 bases from J, the junction kept 5 bases outside the gene matches. The CDR3 has 13 residues. CDR3 loop: CAITLDRATEAFF. The CDR3 region has the DNA TGTGCCATCACCCTGGACAGGGCCACTGAAGCTTTCTTT.

In the case of this clone: Other DNA sequences in this sample translate to the same CDR3. The chain employs TRBV6-1 and TRBJ1-4; possible D gene TRBD1, 5 bases. Per germline, CDR1 MNHNS and CDR2 SASEGT. The CDR3 length is 14 residues. V gave up 6 bases and J gave up 3 bases, with 11 bases separating them. The CDR3, as DNA: TGTGCCAGCAGACTGACGGGGGCTAATGAAAAACTGTTTTTT. Protein: CASRLTGANEKLFF.

This chain links TRBV18 with TRBJ2-2; unclear D gene. V was shortened by 2 bases and J by 6 bases, with 7 bases between the two germline ends. This CDR3 spans 13 amino acids. Germline CDR1 KGHSH, CDR2 LQKENI. This CDR3 reads CASSPKESGELFF. The CDR3 DNA reads TGTGCCAGCTCACCAAAAGAGTCCGGGGAGCTGTTTTTT.

This clone was counted a single time. The chain has TRBV15 and TRBJ2-1; D may be TRBD2 (6 bases). V lost 8 bases to trimming and J lost 5 bases, with 16 bases between them. The CDR3 sequence is 14 residues long. Germline V gene sequence: CDR1 LNHNV, CDR2 YYDKDF (reference sequence). The CDR3 DNA reads as TGTGCCACCTCCGTCCCGGGACTGCACAATGAGCAGTTCTTC. Protein product: CATSVPGLHNEQFF. Variable domain in full (rest from reference TRBV15 and TRBJ2-1): DAMVIQNPRYQVTQFGKPVTLSCSQTLNHNVMYWYQQKSSQAPKLLFHYYDKDFNNEADTPDNFQSRRPNTSFCFLDIRSPGLGDTAMYLCATSVPGLHNEQFFGPGTRLTVL.

This chain connects TRBV9 to TRBJ2-2, with TRBD2 as a possible D gene (6 bases). The length of the CDR3 is 13 residues. V shed 4 bases and J shed 7 bases, with 11 bases lying between them. Germline CDR1 is SGDLS and CDR2 is YYNGEE. In nucleotides, the CDR3 is TGTGCCAGCAGCCCTCGACTAGGCGGGGAGCTGTTTTTT. Protein product: CASSPRLGGELFF.

The chain has TRBV5-1 and TRBJ2-2, with 8 nucleotides matching TRBD1. V dropped 4 bases and J dropped 5; count of bases not matched to a gene: 7. The CDR3 totals 15 residues. The germline V gene has CDR1 SGHRS and CDR2 YFSETQ. CDR3 protein: CASSLDRGGTGELFF. CDR3 nucleotides: TGCGCCAGCAGCCTAGACAGGGGCGGGACCGGGGAGCTGTTTTTT.

This chain uses TRBV5-6 with TRBJ2-7; maybe TRBD1 (5 bases). The V and J ends lost 0 bases and 2 bases respectively, with 9 bases between them. The CDR3 is 14 amino acids. CDR1 SGHDT and CDR2 YYEEEE come from the germline V gene. The CDR3 DNA sequence: TGTGCCAGCAGCTTGGTACAGGCACCCTACGAGCAGTACGTC. Its protein is CASSLVQAPYEQYV.

V is TRBV6-1 and J is TRBJ2-3; TRBD2 might be the D (6 bases). This CDR3 region has 16 residues. CDR1 is MNHNS and CDR2 is SASEGT in the germline V gene. Deletions cut 0 bases from V and 3 bases from J, with 13 bases between. Here the CDR3 DNA reads TGTGCCAGCAGTGAAGCCCCGGGAGTAGGAACAGATACGCAGTATTTT. Protein: CASSEAPGVGTDTQYF.

The chain carries TRBV7-9 and TRBJ1-2, with D unresolved. Trimming took off 4 bases at V and 2 bases at J, with 17 bases between the two ends. The CDR3 is made up of 16 amino acids. Looked up from germline, CDR1 is SEHNR and CDR2 is FQNEAQ (reference sequence). CDR3 bases: TGTGCCAGCAGCTCCTCCAAGCAATCCCGGAACTATGGCTACACCTTC. Translation: CASSSSKQSRNYGYTF. Full variable domain (rest looked up from reference TRBV7-9 and TRBJ1-2): DTGVSQNPRHKITKRGQNVTFRCDPISEHNRLYWYRQTLGQGPEFLTYFQNEAQLEKSRLLSDRFSAERPKGSFSTLEIQRTEQGDSAMYLCASSSSKQSRNYGYTFGSGTRLTVV.

The table lists this clone with a count of one. The chain has TRBV11-2 and TRBJ1-4, with 7 bases matching TRBD1. The germline CDR1 and CDR2 sequences are SGHAT and FQNNGV. V lost 4 bases to trimming and J lost 0 bases; unmatched junction nucleotides: 2. This CDR3 is 15 amino acids long. The CDR3 region has the DNA TGTGCCAGCAGCTCGGGACAGACAACTAATGAAAAACTGTTTTTT. It specifies CASSSGQTTNEKLFF.

The table lists this clone with a few counts. One end of the junction is discordant with germline, which a read error may explain. The chain employs TRBV7-7 and TRBJ2-1; possibly TRBD1 for D (5 bases). Per the germline V gene, CDR1 is SSHAT and CDR2 is FNYEAQ (reference sequence). The CDR3 runs to 12 residues. This CDR3 is CASSPKGNEQFF. The DNA of the CDR3 is TGTGCTAGCAGCCCCAAGGGGAATGAGCAGTTCTTC.

The rearrangement joins TRBV7-9 to TRBJ1-2; D might be TRBD1 (6 bases). Germline lookup yields CDR1 SEHNR and CDR2 FQNEAQ (reference sequence). Trimming took off 4 bases at V and 13 bases at J, with 16 bases between the two ends. The CDR3 has 12 residues. Here the CDR3 reads CASSSPGQASTF. In DNA, the CDR3 is TGTGCCAGCAGCTCTCCGGGACAAGCATCCACCTTC. Looking up the rest from reference TRBV7-9 and TRBJ1-2 gives the full variable domain: DTGVSQNPRHKITKRGQNVTFRCDPISEHNRLYWYRQTLGQGPEFLTYFQNEAQLEKSRLLSDRFSAERPKGSFSTLEIQRTEQGDSAMYLCASSSPGQASTFGSGTRLTVV.